The source of this T cell receptor beta chain is a study of cytomegalovirus exposure and HLA in healthy donors (dated by TCRdb to about 2017). For context, the study as a whole: An earlier analysis of some 500 of the donors reported 250 to 300 Gb of sequence data and 120 million or so unique TCR beta sequences from about 200 million T cells. An early release covering 550 to 700 HLA-typed donors comprised roughly 300 gigabases of sequencing data and approximately 85 million unique TCR sequences. The genetic ancestry cluster associated with self-reported Caucasian donors included over 80% of the roughly 360 genotyped donors. The study was designed to test whether signatures of past pathogen exposure could be identified by cataloging public T cell receptors. The study used immunosequencing to profile the T cell repertoires of 666 subjects and linked those repertoires to cytomegalovirus serostatus. Besides the first cohort of around 700 subjects, a separate validation cohort made up of over a hundred different subjects was used. To predict cytomegalovirus infection status, the study brought together high-throughput TCR immunosequencing, statistical association of individual TCRs with disease status, and machine learning. A later analysis re-analyzed previously published TCR beta repertoires from roughly 600 donors and added high-resolution HLA genotyping to study TCR occurrence patterns. Rather than using new phenotypic data, the later analysis identified candidate immune exposures from TCR beta sequences and from how often those sequences occurred across donors. An earlier analysis of roughly 580 of the donors used high-throughput TCR beta sequencing to judge whether each TCR beta V gene segment behaved as functional or pseudogenic. Donor age, sex, ethnicity and CMV serostatus were collected together with the repertoire data. A later genetic analysis took genome-wide SNP genotypes for about 65% of the roughly 670 donors and used that subset as a discovery cohort. Every repertoire in the discovery cohort had been generated on one and the same sequencing platform. Both class I and class II loci were covered by HLA typing, at four-digit resolution. Typing coverage differed by locus: A, B, C, DRB1 and DQB1 were typed in about 629-640 donors, DQA1 in about 500, DPA1 in roughly 590, and DPB1 in approximately 450. Roughly five DR-DQ haplotypes were handled as single units for association and clustering, since linkage in the cohort was strong. Among some 410 genotyped donors of the cohort, an average of approximately 240,000 unique TCR beta nucleotide sequences was sequenced per donor, of which 15% to 20% were non-productive. The paper as a whole reports these results and caveats: When HLA alleles, especially DR and DQ, strongly co-occurred, attributing TCR associations to individual alleles was difficult. A later genetic analysis reported fewer N-insertions in productive TCRs among donors in an Asian-associated ancestry cluster than the approximately 670-donor mean. It was suggested by the authors that the approach could potentially be generalized to other disease states and immunological phenotypes. Specific HLA alleles were associated with around 18,000 TCR beta sequences at a false discovery rate of 0.05 in a later analysis. The only immune exposure information available for the cohort was CMV serostatus. A later analysis reported that several top co-occurrence clusters appeared linked to parvovirus B19, influenza, CMV and Epstein-Barr virus. Some IMGT-functional V segments, including TRBV6-2 and TRBV6-3, could not be told apart with the 87-base-pair reads, so those segments were excluded. An earlier analysis of around 600 of the donors showed that most TCR beta V segments appeared in productive rearrangements either about 87% or about 30% of the time, which broadly matched IMGT annotations. A cluster of highly shared sequence variants was judged likely to be a technical artifact of the sequencing pipeline. V-gene and J-gene trimming of TCR beta chains was associated with a missense DCLRE1C variant in a later genetic analysis, and the association was replicated in an independent cohort. The presence/absence analyses assumed that sequencing depth was roughly uniform across donors, and that assumption may not be true. Most TCR sequences were seen in very few donors, while some public TCRs were found in many individuals. The classifier was reported to diagnose cytomegalovirus status with high specificity and sensitivity in both the original and validation cohorts. In a later analysis, HLA-associated TCR beta chains showed more clonal expansion and lower generation probabilities than non-associated chains that were equally common. A few of the identified cytomegalovirus-associated TCR beta chains were confirmed in vitro to be specific for cytomegalovirus antigens. Because HLA typing was unavailable for some donors at each locus, only the typed subset was used in association tests. A further reported finding was that TCR beta sequences accurately predicted the HLA-A and HLA-B alleles for most subjects in the first cohort. The study listed 150 to 200 TCR beta chains as associated with cytomegalovirus. In a later analysis, the rate of TCR association differed among HLA loci, with DRB1 alleles having the most associated TCRs and HLA-C alleles having the fewest. The cohort was sequenced for TCR beta chains only, and without alpha or paired-chain data the features that could be detected were limited. A later analysis found that most CMV-associated TCR beta chains appeared HLA-restricted, with HLA associations seemingly driven largely by CMV exposure. Correlated functional status among segregating V segments might reflect linkage disequilibrium, but an unknown experimental factor could not be ruled out. Because counts were too low, about 18 rarely observed V segments, including chromosome 9 orphons, were left out of the earlier analysis of some 600 of the donors.

The CDR3 has 14 amino acids, counting the end cysteine and phenylalanine. The retained sequence is limited to the CDR3, 42 bases, with the frame set at the first base. According to the germline V gene, CDR1 reads SGHTA and CDR2 reads FQGTGA. Clipping removes 1 base from V and 8 bases from J, with 5 as the unmatched junction base count. The cohort was made up of 500 to 850 healthy bone marrow donors. At the time of sampling, every cohort member was nominally healthy, though immune exposures that went unrecorded were likely present. The donor was CMV seronegative and belonged to the group of 380 or so seronegative cohort members. Each donor provided a peripheral blood sample, and peripheral blood mononuclear cells were used for TCR beta sequencing. Genomic DNA extraction from the blood cell samples was performed with the Qiagen DNeasy Blood Extraction Kit. Library prep was done by the immunoSEQ multiplex PCR assay. A mixture of 60 forward primers for TCR Vbeta segments and 13 reverse primers for TCR Jbeta segments was used in the multiplex PCR. A multiplex PCR assay on genomic DNA amplified the CDR3 region of rearranged TCR beta genes. The amplified TCR beta libraries were sequenced on the Illumina HiSeq System as 87-base-pair reads. Turning to the authors' computational methods: Across the roughly 670 repertoires, a later analysis counted approximately 83 million unique TCR beta chains, approximately 12 million of which were shared by at least two donors. Raw reads were error-corrected and collapsed into unique sequences with a nearest-neighbor algorithm that merged closely related sequences to remove PCR and sequencing errors. CDR3 sequences were aligned to IMGT reference sequences to assign V, D and J gene segments. For a sequence to be retained, a match of at least six nucleotides was required to both a V gene segment and a J gene segment. Rearrangements were called productive when the CDR3 lacked stop codons and stayed in frame with V and J; all others were non-productive. CDR3 was defined by IMGT convention, running from the second conserved V-encoded cysteine to the conserved J-encoded phenylalanine. In an earlier analysis of more than 550 of the donors, sequences lacking an unambiguous match to a single V gene segment were excluded. In an earlier analysis of some 590 of the donors, a V segment was called functional when productive rearrangements were above 56.7%, and segregating when the standard deviation between donors exceeded 5%. A statistical classification framework was built to diagnose cytomegalovirus status from the catalog of TCR beta chain sequences. V and J gene assignment, in a later analysis, came from comparing TCR nucleotide sequences with IMGT/GENE-DB human TR gene sequences. A later analysis assigned CDR3 sequences and most-parsimonious VDJ recombination scenarios with the TCRdist pipeline. A later analysis defined each TCR beta chain by its CDR3 amino acid sequence plus V-gene family, and excluded reads lacking a unique V-gene family. In a later analysis, 500 to 650 highly shared, low-generation-probability nucleotide sequences were removed to address suspected cross-contamination and a sequencing artifact. A later analysis calculated a clonal expansion index for each public chain from normalized within-repertoire ranks of inferred template counts. Generation probabilities in a later analysis came from a VDJ recombination model fitted to out-of-frame rearrangements, and those results were checked against IGoR. In a later analysis, TCR-TCR, TCR-HLA and TCR-CMV co-occurrence was scored with hypergeometric tests, and a repertoire-size bias correction was applied to TCR pairs. False discovery rates were estimated in a later analysis by permuting HLA or CMV assignments 20 times. A later analysis grouped co-occurring TCRs with DBSCAN, adding TCRdist sequence similarity when clustering within HLA-allele-positive subsets. For co-occurrence clustering, repertoires with fewer than 30,000 or more than 120,000 public chains were excluded, along with roughly five repertoires with anomalous nucleotide sharing. TCRdb re-hosts the immuneACCESS table, in-frame sequences only. Its copies lack some clones; in the studies checked, an unresolved V gene accounts for under half of them, and the cause for the rest is not known. V and J calls and clone size are as listed in that table; D and trimming were resolved from the DNA. This sample's clone table shows about 160,000 clones. The ten largest account for under 2% of the sample.

Worth noting for this clone: Its antigen is unknown.

The chain couples TRBV7-3 to TRBJ1-1; 9 nucleotides in the junction match TRBD1. The specimen was PBMCs. This sequence was found in a woman in her forties or fifties in good health and CMV-seronegative. The bases are TGTGCCAGCAGCTTAAACCCTGGACAGGGGGAAGCTTTCTTT. Translated, this gives CASSLNPGQGEAFF. Beyond the CDR3, the reference TRBV7-3 and TRBJ1-1 genes provide the residues; the full variable domain reads: GAGVSQTPSNKVTEKGKYVELRCDPISGHTALYWYRQSLGQGPEFLIYFQGTGAADDSGLPNDRFFAVRPEGSVSTLKIQRTERGDSAVYLCASSLNPGQGEAFFGQGTRLTVV.